The 12 T cell receptor beta chains given below trace back to one sample, sequenced in a study of T cell clonality in common variable immunodeficiency. For these TCRs, the target antigens are not known. Some clones are missing from TCRdb's copy, which holds only in-frame ones; the method was immunoSEQ multiplex PCR. The sample shows around 21,000 clones, no singletons; the ten largest hold 2.5% to 3%. Regarding the study as a whole: Fewer deletions and N-nucleotide insertions were reportedly seen in common variable immunodeficiency TCR beta sequences.

The specimen sequenced was peripheral blood mononuclear cells. These TCRs come from a human donor with common variable immunodeficiency.

This clone has more than one count but fewer than ten. The CDR3 goes on 3 residues after the read ends, and that part is filled in from the germline J gene. The J gene is TRBJ2-7, the V gene TRBV19; TRBD1 agrees at 7 bases. J was trimmed by 3 bases and V by 9 bases; bases with no gene match: 5. The germline V gene has CDR1 LNHDA and CDR2 SQIVND (reference sequence). The CDR3 is made up of 12 amino acids. The covered CDR3 bases are TGTGCCAGCGCAGGGGGTAACTACGAG. Translated, it gives CASAGGNYE. In full, the CDR3 reads CASAGGNYEQYF.

This clone has only a few counts. The sequenced fragment ends 3 residues before the CDR3 boundary, so the rest is inferred from the germline J gene. The chain links TRBV7-2 to TRBJ2-7; D is ambiguous. V lost 3 bases and J 0 bases, leaving 9 bases between the germline ends. This CDR3 spans 14 amino acids. CDR1 and CDR2 from the germline V gene are SGHTA and FQGNSA. CDR3 sequence reads: CASSFTPDSYEQYF. Partial CDR3 DNA: TGTGCCAGCAGCTTTACCCCAGACTCCTACGAG.

Partial CDR3 DNA: TGTGCCAGCAGCTCCCGGACAGACAGGCTGGGGACC. Protein sequence: CASSSRTDRLGT. The entire CDR3 reads CASSSRTDRLGTQYF. This chain uses TRBV7-2 with TRBJ2-5; TRBD1 might be the D (6 bases). The read ends 3 residues shy of where the CDR3 ends; the end is completed using the germline J gene. There are 15 residues in the CDR3. The germline V and J ends were trimmed by 4 bases and 7 bases, with 19 bases remaining between them. Germline V gene data show CDR1 as SGHTA and CDR2 as FQGNSA. Full variable domain (outside the CDR3, taken from reference TRBV7-2 and TRBJ2-5): GAGVSQSPSNKVTEKGKDVELRCDPISGHTALYWYRQSLGQGLEFLIYFQGNSAPDKSGLPSDRFSAERTGGSVSTLTIQRTQQEDSAVYLCASSSRTDRLGTQYFGPGTRLLVL.

A remark on this clone: The read ends 3 residues early relative to the CDR3; the germline J gene fills the gap. This chain uses TRBV7-2 with TRBJ2-1, with D possibly being TRBD2 (5 bases). CDR1 and CDR2 (germline): SGHTA, FQGNSA. The CDR3 totals 15 residues. Trimming cost V 3 bases and J 6 bases, with 15 bases left between them. CDR3 protein: CASSLRGLPFNEQFF. CDR3 bases read: TGTGCCAGCAGCTTGCGCGGGCTTCCATTCAATGAG.

For this clone: The read halts 3 residues ahead of the CDR3 end, with the missing end drawn from the germline J gene. This rearrangement joins TRBV19 to TRBJ1-1; D is unresolved. Germline V gene lookup returns CDR1 LNHDA and CDR2 SQIVND (reference sequence). This CDR3 has 15 residues. Trimming took 7 bases from V and 2 from J, leaving 17 bases between them. Incomplete CDR3 DNA: TGTGCCAGTACCCCCATTCGAGGTATAAACACTGAA. It is translated as CASTPIRGINTE. The whole CDR3 region reads CASTPIRGINTEAFF.

This clone turned up a few times. The sequenced fragment ends 3 residues before the CDR3 boundary, so the rest is inferred from the germline J gene. The rearrangement links TRBV7-3 to TRBJ2-1; 7 nucleotides match TRBD1. V lost 3 bases and J lost 2; bases outside the gene matches: 7. The length of the CDR3 is 16 residues. The V gene's germline CDR1 is SGHTA and CDR2 FQGTGA. The sequenced CDR3 bases are TGTGCCAGCAGCTTTGCTAAGGGGGCCACCTACAATGAG. Translation gives CASSFAKGATYNE. The full CDR3 protein is CASSFAKGATYNEQFF.

This CDR3 is CASSVERAGGSSNYGYTF. CDR3 DNA, as far as it was read: TGTGCCAGCAGTGTCGAGAGGGCAGGGGGGAGTTCTAACTATGGC. The chain links TRBV2 to TRBJ1-2; 7 bases are a match to TRBD1. The sequence runs out 3 residues before the end of the CDR3; the remainder is reconstructed from the germline J gene. CDR3 length: 18 amino acids. The V gene end was trimmed by 4 bases and the J gene end by 0 bases; junction bases not matched to a gene: 14. CDR1 is SNHLY and CDR2 is FYNNEI in the germline V gene.

This clone was picked up a small number of times. Sequencing ends 3 residues short of the CDR3 end; the germline J gene provides the rest. This chain joins TRBV19 and TRBJ2-1; 10 nucleotides align to TRBD2. Germline CDR1 is LNHDA and CDR2 is SQIVND (reference sequence). This CDR3 has 17 residues. V lost 3 bases and J lost 7; bases outside the gene matches: 12. The covered CDR3 bases are TGTGCCAGTAGTATGGGTACTAGCGGGAACATCGGGAATGAG. Protein sequence: CASSMGTSGNIGNE. The entire CDR3 reads CASSMGTSGNIGNEQFF.

On this clone itself: The read gets to within 3 residues of the CDR3 end, and the germline J gene fills in the rest. V gene TRBV19 combines with J gene TRBJ2-5; D might be TRBD2 (6 bases). The germline V and J ends were trimmed by 3 bases and 4 bases, with 12 bases remaining between them. Germline CDR1 reads LNHDA; CDR2 reads SQIVND (reference sequence). The CDR3 sequence is 14 residues long. CDR3 bases read: TGTGCCAGTAGTATCACGGGGGACGGAGAGACC. Its translation is CASSITGDGET. In full, the CDR3 reads CASSITGDGETQYF. The full variable domain, with the rest looked up from reference TRBV19 and TRBJ2-5, is DGGITQSPKYLFRKEGQNVTLSCEQNLNHDAMYWYRQDPGQGLRLIYYSQIVNDFQKGDIAEGYSVSREKKESFPLTVTSAQKNPTAFYLCASSITGDGETQYFGPGTRLLVL.

This clone has only a few counts. The read halts 3 residues ahead of the CDR3 end, with the missing end drawn from the germline J gene. The chain links TRBV20-1 to TRBJ2-5; D uncertain. This CDR3 has 13 amino acids. V was trimmed by 3 bases and J by 4 bases, leaving 12 bases between them. The germline V gene has CDR1 DFQATT and CDR2 SNEGSKA (reference sequence). The chain's CDR3 is CSASDPTRETQYF. The sequenced part of the CDR3 DNA is TGCAGTGCTAGCGACCCGACTCGAGAGACC.

This clone has only a few counts. The sequence runs out 3 residues before the end of the CDR3; the remainder is reconstructed from the germline J gene. This rearrangement joins TRBV18 to TRBJ1-1; tentative D call: TRBD1 (5 bases). In germline, CDR1 is KGHSH, CDR2 LQKENI. The germline V and J ends were trimmed by 3 bases and 7 bases, with 21 bases remaining between them. The CDR3 covers 16 residues. The CDR3 reads CASSPLIQAARGEAFF. The sequenced part of the CDR3 DNA is TGTGCCAGCTCACCCTTGATCCAGGCCGCGAGGGGTGAA.

Points on this clone: One junction end does not reproduce the germline sequence, and a read error may be involved. CDR3 DNA (partial): TGTGTCAGTAGCCCCGACAGGGCGAACACCGGGGAG. It is translated as CVSSPDRANTGE. The full CDR3 sequence reads CVSSPDRANTGELFF. The V call is TRBV19, the J call TRBJ2-2; 7 bases map to TRBD1. The CDR3 is cut off 3 residues early in the read; its end comes from the germline J gene. Germline loops: CDR1 LNHDA, CDR2 SQIVND (reference sequence). This CDR3 is built from 15 residues.